The 11 T cell receptor beta chains below were found in one sample sequenced in a study of beta chain features in type 1 diabetes. The authors reverse transcribed all of the isolated RNA, so sequencing captured expressed TCRB transcripts. TCRdb keeps only in-frame clones here, not all; method: immunoSEQ multiplex PCR. The sample lists roughly 450,000 clones; 11% were seen once. Material: naive CD4+ T cells from blood. Receptors were obtained from a woman younger than 30 in good health.

The genes are TRBV4-2 and TRBJ1-2, with TRBD1 matching over 8 bases. From germline, CDR1 is LGHNA and CDR2 YNFKEQ. There are 14 residues in the CDR3. V was pared by 4 bases and J by 4 bases, with 5 bases of the junction left unmatched. In DNA, the CDR3 is TGTGCCAGCAGCCGACAGGGACAGGTCTATGGCTACACCTTC. It yields the protein CASSRQGQVYGYTF.

The chain carries TRBV7-9 and TRBJ1-5; D is uncertain. Germline V gives CDR1 SEHNR, CDR2 FQNEAQ (reference sequence). V was clipped by 5 bases and J by 8 bases, with 13 bases between them. The CDR3 is made up of 13 amino acids. Written as DNA, the CDR3 is TGTGCCAGCAGCCGTTCGAGCATCGAGCCCCAGCATTTT. Translation gives CASSRSSIEPQHF.

This clone was counted a few times. V usage is TRBV7-9 and J usage is TRBJ2-5; TRBD2 matches at 8 bases. Germline V CDR1 and CDR2: SEHNR, FQNEAQ (reference sequence). J was trimmed by 1 base and V by 1 base; bases with no gene match: 8. This CDR3 contains 17 residues. The CDR3 spells CASSLEALAGVQETQYF. In nucleotides, the CDR3 is TGTGCCAGCAGCTTAGAGGCTCTAGCGGGTGTCCAAGAGACCCAGTACTTC.

As for this clone: Distinct nucleotide sequences in the sample also encode this CDR3. J is TRBJ1-1 and V is TRBV15; no reliable D call. This CDR3 is built from 12 residues. In germline, CDR1 is LNHNV, CDR2 YYDKDF (reference sequence). The germline V and J ends were trimmed by 0 bases and 10 bases, with 9 bases remaining between them. CDR3 coding DNA: TGTGCCACCAGCAGAGATCTGGGTGGAGCTTTCTTT. This encodes CATSRDLGGAFF. Together with reference TRBV15 and TRBJ1-1, the CDR3 gives the full variable domain: DAMVIQNPRYQVTQFGKPVTLSCSQTLNHNVMYWYQQKSSQAPKLLFHYYDKDFNNEADTPDNFQSRRPNTSFCFLDIRSPGLGDTAMYLCATSRDLGGAFFGQGTRLTVV.

This chain uses TRBV7-2 with TRBJ2-1; D is unclear. This CDR3 comprises 14 residues. Germline V gene data show CDR1 as SGHTA and CDR2 as FQGNSA. V was shortened by 1 base and J by 3 bases, with 7 bases between the two germline ends. CDR3 protein: CASSLGGFYNEQFF. CDR3 DNA sequence: TGTGCCAGCAGCTTAGGGGGTTTCTACAATGAGCAGTTCTTC.

The gene calls are TRBV6-5 and TRBJ2-7; D tentatively fits TRBD1 or TRBD2 (6 bases each). The V gene's germline CDR1 is MNHEY and CDR2 SVGAGI. The CDR3 has 14 amino acids. Trimming took off 5 bases at V and 6 bases at J, with 17 bases between the two ends. CDR3 in DNA: TGTGCCAGCAGTGGCAGGGTGGGGGGCGGCGAGCAGTACGTC. Encoded protein: CASSGRVGGGEQYV.

The chain carries TRBV7-9 and TRBJ2-2, with TRBD2 matching 10 bases. The CDR3 sequence is 15 residues long. V trimming: 8 bases; J trimming: 4 bases; junction bases outside the gene matches: 7. Germline values: CDR1 SEHNR, CDR2 FQNEAQ (reference sequence). CDR3 in DNA: TGTGCCAGCGGTCTAGCGGGAGTGTCCACCGGGGAGCTGTTTTTT. It translates to CASGLAGVSTGELFF.

This clone was observed a handful of times. The chain is built from TRBV4-3 and TRBJ1-4; D possibly corresponds to TRBD1 (6 bases). Germline V CDR1 and CDR2: LGHNA, YSLEER. CDR3 size: 15 residues. The V end was cut by 2 bases, the J end by 2 bases, with 9 bases between. CDR3 residues: CASSQRTGTNEKLFF. For the CDR3, the DNA is TGCGCCAGCAGCCAAAGAACAGGGACTAATGAAAAACTGTTTTTT.

The chain couples TRBV4-2 to TRBJ1-4, with unresolved D. Trimming pared 2 bases from V and 0 bases from J, leaving 7 bases between. This CDR3 comprises 15 residues. In germline, CDR1 is LGHNA, CDR2 YNFKEQ. The CDR3: CASSQHGTTNEKLFF. The CDR3 DNA sequence: TGTGCCAGCAGCCAACATGGGACAACTAATGAAAAACTGTTTTTT.

This chain joins TRBV4-3 and TRBJ2-7, with a tentative D call TRBD1 (7 bases). The CDR3 spans 15 residues. The germline V gene encodes CDR1 LGHNA and CDR2 YSLEER. V lost 3 bases, J lost 3 bases, and 15 bases lay in between. CDR3 DNA: TGCGCCAGCAGCCAGACAGGGAAGACTAGCTACGAGCAGTACTTC. Translation gives CASSQTGKTSYEQYF.

The V call is TRBV4-3, the J call TRBJ2-2, with unresolved D. The CDR3 contains 13 residues. Trimming removed 3 bases at V and 4 bases at J, with 6 bases between. CDR1 and CDR2 from the germline V gene are LGHNA and YSLEER. The CDR3 DNA follows: TGCGCCAGCAGCCATGGCATCACCGGGGAGCTGTTTTTT. This sequence encodes CASSHGITGELFF.